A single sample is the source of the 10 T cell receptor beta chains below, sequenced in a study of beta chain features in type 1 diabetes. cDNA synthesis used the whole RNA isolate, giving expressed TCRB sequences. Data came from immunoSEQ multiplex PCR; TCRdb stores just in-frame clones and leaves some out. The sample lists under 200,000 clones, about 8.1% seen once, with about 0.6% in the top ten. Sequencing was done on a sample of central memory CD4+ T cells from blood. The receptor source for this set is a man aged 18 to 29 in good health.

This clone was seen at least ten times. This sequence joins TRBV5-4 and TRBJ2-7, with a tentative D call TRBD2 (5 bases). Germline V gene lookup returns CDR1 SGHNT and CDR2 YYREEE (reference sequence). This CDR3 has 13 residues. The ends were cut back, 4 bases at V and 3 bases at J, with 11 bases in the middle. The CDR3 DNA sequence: TGTGCCAGCAGCGGACTGGGTGGCTACGAGCAGTACTTC. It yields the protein CASSGLGGYEQYF.

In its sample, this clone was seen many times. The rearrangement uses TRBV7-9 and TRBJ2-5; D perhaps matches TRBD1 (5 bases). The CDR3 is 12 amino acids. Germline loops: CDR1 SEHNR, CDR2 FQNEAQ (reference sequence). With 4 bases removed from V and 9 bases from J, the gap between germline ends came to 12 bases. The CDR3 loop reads CASSSAEGAQYF. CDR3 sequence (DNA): TGTGCCAGCAGCTCAGCCGAAGGGGCCCAGTACTTC.

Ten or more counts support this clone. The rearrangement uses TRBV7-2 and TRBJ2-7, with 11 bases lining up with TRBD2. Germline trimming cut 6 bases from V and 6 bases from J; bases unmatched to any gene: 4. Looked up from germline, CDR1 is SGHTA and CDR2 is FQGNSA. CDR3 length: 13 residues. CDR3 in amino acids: CASRVAGGLEQYF. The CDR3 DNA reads TGTGCCAGCAGGGTAGCGGGAGGGCTCGAGCAGTACTTC.

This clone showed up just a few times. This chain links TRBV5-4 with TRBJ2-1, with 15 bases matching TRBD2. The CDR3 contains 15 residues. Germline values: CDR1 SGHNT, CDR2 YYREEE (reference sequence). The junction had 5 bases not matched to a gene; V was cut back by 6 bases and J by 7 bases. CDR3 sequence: CASTRTSGGANEQFF. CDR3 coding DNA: TGTGCCAGCACCCGGACTAGCGGGGGGGCGAATGAGCAGTTCTTC.

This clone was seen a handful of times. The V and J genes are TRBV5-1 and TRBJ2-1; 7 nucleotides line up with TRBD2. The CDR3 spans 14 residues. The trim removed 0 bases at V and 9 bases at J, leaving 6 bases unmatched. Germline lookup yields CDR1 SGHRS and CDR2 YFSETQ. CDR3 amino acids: CASSLGGGGSEQFF. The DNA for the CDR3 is TGCGCCAGCAGCTTGGGTGGCGGGGGTAGTGAGCAGTTCTTC.

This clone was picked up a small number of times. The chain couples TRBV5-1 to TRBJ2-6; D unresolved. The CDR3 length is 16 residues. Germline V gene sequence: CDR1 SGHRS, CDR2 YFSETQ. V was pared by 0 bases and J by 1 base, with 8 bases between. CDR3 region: CASSLAGRSGANVLTF. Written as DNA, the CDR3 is TGCGCCAGCAGCTTGGCAGGCAGATCTGGGGCCAACGTCCTGACTTTC.

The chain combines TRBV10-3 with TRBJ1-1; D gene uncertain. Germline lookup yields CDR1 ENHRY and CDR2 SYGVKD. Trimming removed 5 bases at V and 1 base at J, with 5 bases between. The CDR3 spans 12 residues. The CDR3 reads CAISPGNTEAFF. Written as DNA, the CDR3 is TGTGCCATCAGTCCAGGGAACACTGAAGCTTTCTTT.

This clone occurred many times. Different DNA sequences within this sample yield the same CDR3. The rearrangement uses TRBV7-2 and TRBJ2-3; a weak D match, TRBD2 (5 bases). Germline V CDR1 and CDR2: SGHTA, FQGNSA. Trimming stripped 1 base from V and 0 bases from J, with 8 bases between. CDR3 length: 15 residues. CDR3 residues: CASSLDGGSTDTQYF. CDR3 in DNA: TGTGCCAGCAGCTTAGATGGCGGGAGCACAGATACGCAGTATTTT.

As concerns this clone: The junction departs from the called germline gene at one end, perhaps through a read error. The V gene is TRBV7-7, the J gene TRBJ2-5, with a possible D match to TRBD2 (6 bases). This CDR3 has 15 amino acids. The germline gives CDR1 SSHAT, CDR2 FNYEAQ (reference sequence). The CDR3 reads CASSPVGTAEETQYF. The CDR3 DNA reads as TGTGCTAGCAGCCCAGTGGGGACTGCGGAAGAGACCCAGTACTTC.

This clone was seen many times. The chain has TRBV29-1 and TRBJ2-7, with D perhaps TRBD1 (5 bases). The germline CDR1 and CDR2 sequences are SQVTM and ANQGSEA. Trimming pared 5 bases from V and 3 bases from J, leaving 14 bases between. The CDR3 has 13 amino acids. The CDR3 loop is CSVLLDSFYEQYF. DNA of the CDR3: TGCAGCGTTCTGCTTGACAGTTTCTACGAGCAGTACTTC.